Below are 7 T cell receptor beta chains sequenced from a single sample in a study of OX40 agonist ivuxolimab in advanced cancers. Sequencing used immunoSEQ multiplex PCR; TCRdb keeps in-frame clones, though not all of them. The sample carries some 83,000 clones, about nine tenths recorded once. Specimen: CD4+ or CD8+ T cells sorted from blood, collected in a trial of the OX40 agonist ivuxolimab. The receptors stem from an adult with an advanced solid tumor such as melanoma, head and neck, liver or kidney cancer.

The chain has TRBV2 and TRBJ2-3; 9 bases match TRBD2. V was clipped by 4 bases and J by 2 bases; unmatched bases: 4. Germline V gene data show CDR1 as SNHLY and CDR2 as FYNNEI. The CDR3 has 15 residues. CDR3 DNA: TGTGCCAGCAGTGGGTCGGGACTAGCCACAGATACGCAGTATTTT. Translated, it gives CASSGSGLATDTQYF.

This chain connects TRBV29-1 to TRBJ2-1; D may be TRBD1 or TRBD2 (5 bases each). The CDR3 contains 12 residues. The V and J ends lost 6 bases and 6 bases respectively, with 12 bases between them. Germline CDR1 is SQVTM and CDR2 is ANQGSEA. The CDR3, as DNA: TGCAGCGTCGGCCGGGACCTCAATGAGCAGTTCTTC. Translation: CSVGRDLNEQFF.

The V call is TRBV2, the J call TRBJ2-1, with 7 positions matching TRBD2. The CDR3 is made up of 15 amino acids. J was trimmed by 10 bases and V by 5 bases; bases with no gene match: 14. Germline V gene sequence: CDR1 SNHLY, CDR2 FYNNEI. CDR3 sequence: CASSFLGEGPKEQFF. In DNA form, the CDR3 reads TGTGCCAGCAGTTTTTTGGGGGAGGGCCCTAAGGAGCAGTTCTTC.

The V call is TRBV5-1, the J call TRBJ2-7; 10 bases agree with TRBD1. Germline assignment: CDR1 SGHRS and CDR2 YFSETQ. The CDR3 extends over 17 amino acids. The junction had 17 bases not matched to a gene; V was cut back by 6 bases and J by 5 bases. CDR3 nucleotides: TGCGCCAGCACTAGAGGACAGGGGGGACGCGATCCCCACGAGCAGTACTTC. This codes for CASTRGQGGRDPHEQYF.

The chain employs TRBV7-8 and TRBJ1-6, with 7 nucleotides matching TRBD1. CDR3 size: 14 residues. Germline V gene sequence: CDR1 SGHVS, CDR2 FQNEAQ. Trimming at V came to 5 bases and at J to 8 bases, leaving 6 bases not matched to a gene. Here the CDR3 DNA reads TGTGCCAGCAGCGAGGGGGCGGTGGATTCACCCCTCCACTTT. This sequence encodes CASSEGAVDSPLHF.

The CDR3 loop is CSVPHLSQGRAGSTDTQYF. CDR3 nucleotides: TGCAGCGTTCCCCATCTAAGTCAGGGGAGGGCGGGGAGCACAGATACGCAGTATTTT. This sequence joins TRBV29-1 and TRBJ2-3, with D possibly being TRBD2 (7 bases). V lost 5 bases and J lost 0, with 27 bases in between. The CDR3 spans 19 residues. Germline assignment: CDR1 SQVTM and CDR2 ANQGSEA.

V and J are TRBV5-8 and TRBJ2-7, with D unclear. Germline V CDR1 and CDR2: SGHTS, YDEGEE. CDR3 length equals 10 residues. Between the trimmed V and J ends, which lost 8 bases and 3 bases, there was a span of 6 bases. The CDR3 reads CASPLYEQYF. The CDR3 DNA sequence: TGTGCCAGTCCTCTCTACGAGCAGTACTTC. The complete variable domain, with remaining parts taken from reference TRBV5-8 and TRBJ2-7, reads EAGVTQSPTHLIKTRGQQATLRCSPISGHTSVYWYQQALGLGLQFLLWYDEGEERNRGNFPPRFSGRQFPNYSSELNVNALELEDSALYLCASPLYEQYFGPGTRLTVT.